Listed here are 9 T cell receptor beta chains from one sample, sequenced in a study of T cell responses to AZD1222 COVID-19 vaccine (dated by TCRdb to the early 2020s). The time point label for this specimen denotes: baseline before first vaccination. Libraries were built with the immunoSEQ multiplex PCR assay. What TCRdb holds here is the immuneACCESS table cut down to in-frame rearrangements. Part of the clones is not present; checked against another copy, under half of the missing clones reflect an unresolved V gene, and the others are unexplained. The table for this sample lists about 170,000 clones; roughly nine tenths of them were counted only once. Approximately 1.6% of the sample belongs to the ten largest clones. The material sequenced was peripheral blood, taken on day 0 of AZD1222 vaccination. The receptor source for this set is an adult in good health.

For this clone: An end of the junction does not agree with germline; a read error may underlie this. The V gene is TRBV12-5, the J gene TRBJ1-6; TRBD1 matches 9 bases. Germline CDR1 LGHNT, CDR2 FRNRAP. This CDR3 is 15 amino acids long. Written as DNA, the CDR3 is TGTGTTAGTGCCCTGTCGGGGACAGGGAATTCACCCCTCCACTTT. Translated, it gives CVSALSGTGNSPLHF.

The chain combines TRBV19 with TRBJ1-1, with D possibly matching TRBD1 (6 bases). Between the trimmed V and J ends, which lost 3 bases and 0 bases, there was a span of 14 bases. The CDR3 runs 16 residues. Germline V gives CDR1 LNHDA, CDR2 SQIVND (reference sequence). DNA for the CDR3: TGTGCCAGTAGTATCGAAACAGGGTCCATGAACACTGAAGCTTTCTTT. Translation gives CASSIETGSMNTEAFF.

The chain couples TRBV5-4 to TRBJ2-1, with TRBD2 matching over 9 bases. Germline V gene lookup returns CDR1 SGHNT and CDR2 YYREEE (reference sequence). This CDR3 is built from 13 residues. J lost 10 bases, V lost 4 bases, and 6 bases had no gene match. The CDR3 is CASSPEREAEQFF. CDR3 sequence (DNA): TGTGCCAGCAGCCCCGAGCGGGAGGCAGAGCAGTTCTTC.

This sequence joins TRBV4-3 and TRBJ2-7; 8 bases map to TRBD2. The V and J ends lost 4 bases and 3 bases, in that order; junction bases with no gene match: 2. This CDR3 comprises 13 residues. The germline V gene has CDR1 LGHNA and CDR2 YSLEER. The CDR3 DNA follows: TGCGCCAGCAGCCCGGGACTAGGCTACGAGCAGTACTTC. It is translated as CASSPGLGYEQYF.

CDR3 bases: TGTGCCAGCACTCCGGAGGGGGGGCGAGGAGATACGCAGTATTTT. It yields the protein CASTPEGGRGDTQYF. The chain joins TRBV7-3 to TRBJ2-3; tentative D call: TRBD2 (7 bases). This CDR3 region has 15 residues. Germline V gene lookup returns CDR1 SGHTA and CDR2 FQGTGA. V dropped 7 bases and J dropped 5 bases, with 19 bases sitting between them.

The DNA for the CDR3 is TGTGCCAGCAGCTTATATTTCGGGACTACCCACACCGGGGAGCTGTTTTTT. Amino acids: CASSLYFGTTHTGELFF. The chain combines TRBV7-6 with TRBJ2-2; 7 nucleotides match TRBD2. Germline CDR1 reads SGHVS; CDR2 reads FNYEAQ. The V and J ends lost 2 bases and 3 bases, in that order; junction bases with no gene match: 9. The CDR3 has 17 residues.

The rearrangement uses TRBV9 and TRBJ2-3, with 9 nucleotides matching TRBD2. This CDR3 contains 16 residues. CDR1 is SGDLS and CDR2 is YYNGEE in the germline V gene. V dropped 4 bases and J dropped 3; count of bases not matched to a gene: 9. The CDR3 loop reads CASSLFGSGRTDTQYF. CDR3 in DNA: TGTGCCAGCAGCCTATTCGGTAGCGGGAGAACAGATACGCAGTATTTT.

In this sample, this clone turned up a few times. V is TRBV4-3 and J is TRBJ1-5, with D possibly matching TRBD1 (6 bases). The CDR3 spans 19 residues. The V gene lost 0 bases and the J gene lost 3 bases, with 21 bases spanning the gap. Germline loops: CDR1 LGHNA, CDR2 YSLEER. The CDR3 sequence is CASSQDQISSPGANQPQHF. The CDR3 coding sequence is TGCGCCAGCAGCCAAGATCAGATTTCTTCCCCGGGGGCCAATCAGCCCCAGCATTTT.

The rearrangement uses TRBV25-1 and TRBJ1-3; D perhaps matches TRBD1 (5 bases). The CDR3 length is 15 residues. From germline, CDR1 is MGHDK and CDR2 SYGVNS. Trimming removed 2 bases at V and 4 bases at J, with 12 bases between. The CDR3: CASSEPPGWGNTIYF. As DNA, the CDR3 is TGTGCCAGCAGTGAACCCCCAGGGTGGGGAAACACCATATATTTT.